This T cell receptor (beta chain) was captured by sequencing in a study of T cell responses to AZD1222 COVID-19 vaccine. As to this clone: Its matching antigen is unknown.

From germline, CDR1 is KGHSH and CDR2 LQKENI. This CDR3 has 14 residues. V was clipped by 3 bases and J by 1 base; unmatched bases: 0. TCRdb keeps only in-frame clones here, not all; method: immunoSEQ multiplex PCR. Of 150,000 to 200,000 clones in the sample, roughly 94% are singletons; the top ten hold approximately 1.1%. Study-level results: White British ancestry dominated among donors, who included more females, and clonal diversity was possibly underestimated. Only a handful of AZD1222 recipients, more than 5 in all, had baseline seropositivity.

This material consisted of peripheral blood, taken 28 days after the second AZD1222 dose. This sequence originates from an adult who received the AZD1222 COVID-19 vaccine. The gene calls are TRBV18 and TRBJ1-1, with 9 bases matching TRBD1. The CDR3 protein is CASSPTGGNTEAFF. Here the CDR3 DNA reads TGTGCCAGCTCACCGACAGGGGGGAACACTGAAGCTTTCTTT.